This is a list of T cell receptor beta chains from one sample in a study of cytomegalovirus exposure and HLA in healthy donors. Clones were sequenced by immunoSEQ multiplex PCR, and TCRdb holds only the in-frame ones, with some missing. Of 120,000 or so clones listed, roughly four fifths are singletons. Material for sequencing was PBMCs. The origin of the receptors is a male donor in good health and CMV-seropositive. CDR3s include the opening cysteine and the closing phenylalanine or tryptophan. A D gene is named only where the DNA matches it firmly. Clone size is shown for a subset of rows, as once, few, many or a class of expanded clone.

v_call	d_call	clone_size	j_call	cdr3_nt	cdr3_aa
TRBV28	NA	NA	TRBJ2-7	TGTGCCAGCAGTTTAGGTCTAGCAGCCTACGAGCAGTACTTC	CASSLGLAAYEQYF
TRBV18	NA	few	TRBJ1-5	TGTGCCAGCTCACCGCGGACAGCAAGCAATCAGCCCCAGCATTTT	CASSPRTASNQPQHF
TRBV5-1	TRBD1	NA	TRBJ1-4	TGCGCCAGCAGCCTCGGGACCGGGACAGGGGCTGAAAAACTGTTTTTT	CASSLGTGTGAEKLFF
TRBV4-3	NA	NA	TRBJ2-2	TGCGCCAGCAGCCAAGATCAAGACTTGAATGGAAAGCTGTTTTTT	CASSQDQDLNGKLFF
TRBV5-5	NA	NA	TRBJ2-2	TGTGCCAGCAGCGTCAGGGCTCAGGGGGAGCTGTTTTTT	CASSVRAQGELFF
TRBV6-1	NA	NA	TRBJ2-3	TGTGCCAGCAGTGGGGGGCCCAACACAGATACGCAGTATTTT	CASSGGPNTDTQYF
TRBV7-9	TRBD2	NA	TRBJ2-3	TGTGCCAGCAGCTCACCGACTAGCCGAAGCACAGATACGCAGTATTTT	CASSSPTSRSTDTQYF
TRBV5-6	NA	NA	TRBJ1-1	TGTGCCAGCAGCTTGTCACCACACATGAACACTGAAGCTTTCTTT	CASSLSPHMNTEAFF
TRBV7-9	TRBD1	NA	TRBJ2-7	TGTGCCAGCAGCTTAGGACAGGGCCACGAGCAGTACTTC	CASSLGQGHEQYF
TRBV18	TRBD1	once	TRBJ1-2	TGTGCCAGCTCACTCGGGACAGAGGATTATGGCTACACCTTC	CASSLGTEDYGYTF
TRBV6-1	NA	once	TRBJ1-2	TGTGCCAGCAGTGAAGGTGACAGAAACTATGGCTACACCTTC	CASSEGDRNYGYTF
TRBV7-7	TRBD1	NA	TRBJ2-3	TGTGCTAGCAGCCAGGACAGGGGCACAGATACGCAGTATTTT	CASSQDRGTDTQYF
TRBV9	NA	NA	TRBJ2-3	TGTGCCAGCAGCGTTGCTAGGCGCACAGATACGCAGTATTTT	CASSVARRTDTQYF
TRBV9	NA	NA	TRBJ2-7	TGTGCCAGCAGCGTAGAGGGGACTGGCTATCAGCAGTACTTC	CASSVEGTGYQQYF
TRBV7-9	TRBD2	NA	TRBJ2-2	TGTGCCAGCAGCTCGCTAGCGGGCGCGAACACCGGGGAGCTGTTTTTT	CASSSLAGANTGELFF
TRBV27	NA	NA	TRBJ2-3	TGTGCCAGCACCCTCACTGGGGGGAGGCCCACAGATACGCAGTATTTT	CASTLTGGRPTDTQYF
TRBV9	TRBD1	NA	TRBJ1-2	TGTGCCAGCAGCTCAAAGGGACAGGGAAACTATGGCTACACCTTC	CASSSKGQGNYGYTF
TRBV28	NA	NA	TRBJ1-2	TGTGCCAGCAACAGCGGAATGAACTATGGCTACACCTTC	CASNSGMNYGYTF
TRBV28	NA	NA	TRBJ1-2	TGTGCCAGCGAGGGCAGGAATGGCTACACCTTC	CASEGRNGYTF
TRBV28	TRBD1	NA	TRBJ2-2	TGTGCCAGCCAGGGGGCAGGAACCGGGGAGCTGTTTTTT	CASQGAGTGELFF
TRBV27	TRBD2	NA	TRBJ2-7	TGTGCCACCTACGACCCGCGACTAGCTCCAGGCCCCTACGAGCAGTACTTC	CATYDPRLAPGPYEQYF
TRBV28	NA	NA	TRBJ1-2	TGTGCCAGCAGTTTAGGCTGGTTTGGCTACACCTTC	CASSLGWFGYTF
TRBV4-1	NA	NA	TRBJ1-3	TGCGCCAGCAGCCAAGGGGACTCAATACCTGGAAACACCATATATTTT	CASSQGDSIPGNTIYF
TRBV6-6	NA	NA	TRBJ2-2	TGTGCCAGCACCCTTGGAGACACCGGGGAGCTGTTTTTT	CASTLGDTGELFF
TRBV15	NA	NA	TRBJ1-2	TGTGCCACCAGCAGCAGGACATACCAAAAGGGCTACACCTTC	CATSSRTYQKGYTF
TRBV23-1	NA	NA	TRBJ2-4	TGCGCCAGCAGTCAATCCGGTGGGCTAGCCAAAAACATTCAGTACTTC	CASSQSGGLAKNIQYF
TRBV2	NA	NA	TRBJ2-2	TGTGCCAGCAGCACACAGGGAGACACCGGGGAGCTGTTTTTT	CASSTQGDTGELFF
TRBV5-4	TRBD1	NA	TRBJ1-2	TGTGCCAGCAGCTTCGGACAGGGGAGAAGTGGCTACACCTTC	CASSFGQGRSGYTF
TRBV29-1	NA	NA	TRBJ1-1	TGCAGCGTTGAAGAGGGGGGGGCACCGAACACTGAAGCTTTCTTT	CSVEEGGAPNTEAFF
TRBV25-1	TRBD2	NA	TRBJ2-1	TGTGCCAGCGGGTTAAGCGGGAGGTTTAATGAGCAGTTCTTC	CASGLSGRFNEQFF
TRBV28	TRBD1	NA	TRBJ2-4	TGTGCCAGCAGTGGCCGGGACAGGGGGCAGAGGAACATTCAGTACTTC	CASSGRDRGQRNIQYF
TRBV9	TRBD2	NA	TRBJ2-2	TGTGCCAGCAGCGTAGCGGGAGGGTTGTGGACCGGGGAGCTGTTTTTT	CASSVAGGLWTGELFF
TRBV9	NA	NA	TRBJ1-2	TGTGCCAGCAGCGTAGGGGAGGGGCGGCGGTATGGCTACACCTTC	CASSVGEGRRYGYTF
TRBV18	TRBD1	few	TRBJ2-2	TGTGCCAGCTTACGCGACAGGGGAGGCACCGGGGAGCTGTTTTTT	CASLRDRGGTGELFF
TRBV15	NA	NA	TRBJ1-4	TGTGCCACCGTCAGGGATAATAGTGGGAAACTGTTTTTT	CATVRDNSGKLFF
TRBV28	TRBD1	NA	TRBJ2-1	TGTGCCAGCAGTTTCATAGGGGGCCATGAGCAGTTCTTC	CASSFIGGHEQFF
TRBV5-4	NA	NA	TRBJ1-1	TGTGCCAGCAGTCAACCAACAGAAAACACTGAAGCTTTCTTT	CASSQPTENTEAFF
TRBV5-4	NA	few	TRBJ1-2	TGTGCCAGCAGCCCGACAAATCTCAACTATGGCTACACCTTC	CASSPTNLNYGYTF
TRBV9	NA	once	TRBJ2-7	TGTGCCAGCAGCCCCACAGGCGACCCCTCCTACGAGCAGTACTTC	CASSPTGDPSYEQYF
TRBV7-8	NA	NA	TRBJ1-5	TGTGCCAGCAGCTTAGGCACAGTAAATCAGCCCCAGCATTTT	CASSLGTVNQPQHF
TRBV28	TRBD1	NA	TRBJ2-2	TGTGCCAGCAGCCGACAGGGGGCCTATGGGGGCGGGGAGCTGTTTTTT	CASSRQGAYGGGELFF
TRBV6-6	NA	NA	TRBJ2-7	TGTGCCAGCGGTCTACCAGGGTCCTCCTACGAGCAGTACTTC	CASGLPGSSYEQYF